This T cell receptor beta chain was found in a study of OX40 agonist ivuxolimab in advanced cancers. With regard to the full study: Ivuxolimab was an agonistic, fully human IgG2 monoclonal antibody directed against OX40 (CD134), a costimulatory receptor. In the dose-escalation cohort, 70% to 85% of patients were male, and the mean age was around 60 years, with a range of 23 to 79. Among the roughly 54 dose-escalation patients, around 20 had hepatocellular carcinoma, some 15 melanoma, 9 renal cell carcinoma and 9 head and neck cancer. Intravenous ivuxolimab was administered to patients every 2 weeks at six dose levels: 0.01, 0.1, 0.3, 1.5, 3 and 10 mg/kg. Patients were allowed to have had prior anti-PD-1, anti-PD-L1 or anti-CTLA-4 therapy, and 30% to 40% of the dose-escalation patients had previously received checkpoint inhibitors. The point of sequencing TCRbeta in the periphery was to test whether ivuxolimab changed TCR sequence diversity and drove clonal T-cell expansion. Partial responses occurred in three dose-escalation patients, of whom one had hepatocellular carcinoma and two had cutaneous melanoma. The paper covers the monotherapy dose-escalation part of the phase I ivuxolimab trial, which included N = 52 patients. The paper's findings and limits, for the study overall: On average, CD8+ T cells showed more expanded clones than CD4+ T cells after ivuxolimab. At doses from 0.1 to 3.0 mg/kg, clonal expansion was seen in both CD4+ and CD8+ blood T cells between baseline and week 6. Low levels of normalized T-cell clonal expansion were also shown by some nonresponding patients. Which antigens the clonally expanded peripheral T cells were specific for was not determined. In the 0.1-3.0 mg/kg groups, partial responders were among the patients with the lowest normalized peripheral clonal expansion, particularly in CD8+ T cells.

A remark on this clone: Its antigen remains undetermined. No per-base quality is available; no much larger clone lies one base away.

The trial excluded patients who had a history of autoimmune disease or were on systemic immunosuppression. In every dose cohort, peripheral blood was drawn for TCR sequencing at baseline, cycle 4 day 1, and cycle 7 day 1. Samples were obtained from an open-label, multicenter, first-in-human phase I dose-escalation trial of ivuxolimab. Adults with locally advanced or metastatic melanoma, renal cell, hepatocellular, or head and neck squamous cell carcinoma were enrolled in the trial. CD4+ and CD8+ T cells were sorted separately from peripheral blood before TCR sequencing. To sequence the TCRbeta CDR3 region, genomic DNA was isolated from the sorted cells. The immunoSEQ Assay was used to sequence the TCRbeta CDR3 regions. This immuneACCESS table, as held by TCRdb, lists in-frame sequences with V and J called but not all clones. Of the missing ones, under half trace to an unresolved V gene in checked studies; the others have no known cause. The sample table lists tens of thousands of clones, roughly nine tenths of them with a count of one. 2% to 2.5% of the sample is held by the ten biggest clonotypes.

The germline V gene yields SGHRS for CDR1 and YFSETQ for CDR2. V loses 0 bases of germline sequence and J loses 0 bases, and the interval between the two ends is 7 bases. The CDR3 has 15 amino acids, counting the end cysteine and phenylalanine. The read is trimmed to its CDR3 DNA, 45 bases read in frame from base 1. The sequence joins TRBV5-1 to TRBJ1-3, with no D gene named confidently. The specimen comprised CD4+ or CD8+ T cells sorted from blood, sampled in a trial of the OX40 agonist ivuxolimab. This receptor was identified in an adult with an advanced solid tumor such as melanoma, head and neck, liver or kidney cancer. The sequenced DNA is TGCGCCAGCAGCTTGGAACCGGGCTCTGGAAACACCATATATTTT. This encodes CASSLEPGSGNTIYF.